The 3 T cell receptor beta chains below all came from one sample that was sequenced in a study of vaccination and CD4 T cells after COVID-19. Their antigens remain unidentified. With the Oncomine TCR Beta short-read assay, DNA from cultured CD4+ T cells was sequenced. TCRdb re-called the PCR reads through MiXCR, storing one row per CDR3 protein. The table shows fewer than 5,000 distinct CDR3 sequences, with approximately 20% occurring only once. Treatment noted: approximately 11-day PBMC culture with coronavirus spike peptide pools or control peptides (ViraFEST assay). Source material: CD4+ T cells from blood, cultured in vitro. All receptors derive from a human donor who had recovered from COVID-19.

The chain couples TRBV1 to TRBJ2-3; the table's D gene call, TRBD1, was not cross checked with the DNA. TRBV1 is a documented pseudogene. The CDR3 runs 16 residues. The CDR3 sequence: CTSSQAGGGFPDTQYF. Here the CDR3 DNA reads TGCACCAGCAGCCAAGCCGGCGGGGGGTTCCCAGATACGCAGTATTTT.

This clonotype was seen a few times. The V call is TRBV12-3 or TRBV12-4, the J call TRBJ1-1, with D unclear. The CDR3 contains 15 residues. The V end was cut by 0 bases, the J end by 0 bases, with 8 bases between. Here the CDR3 reads CASSLAGEMNTEAFF. DNA for the CDR3: TGTGCCAGCAGTTTAGCAGGCGAGATGAACACTGAAGCTTTCTTT.

The chain has TRBV7-8 and TRBJ1-1, with 11 bases matching TRBD1. Per the germline V gene, CDR1 is SGHVS and CDR2 is FQNEAQ. The ends lost 2 bases at V and 4 bases at J; junction bases unmatched: 9. The CDR3 is 17 residues long. The CDR3 DNA reads TGTGCCAGCAGCTTAAATGGACAGGGGGCGCAGTTCACTGAAGCTTTCTTT. It is translated as CASSLNGQGAQFTEAFF.